This T cell receptor beta chain appears in the sequencing data of a study of Ad26.COV2.S vaccination and SARS-CoV-2 variants. Study context: Ad26.COV2.S arm of COV1001 included the donor. Ad26.COV2.S given intramuscularly, once or twice 56 days apart.

Documented treatment: about 20 received Ad26.COV2.S at low or high dose, single or two shots; several received placebo; per-sample allocation not given. Each sample was drawn 63 days after the first injection (of vaccine or placebo). An adult of 18-55 years in Boston served as donor. Vaccination employed an Ad26 vector expressing the Wuhan-strain SARS-CoV-2 spike. Sequencing used immunoSEQ multiplex PCR; TCRdb keeps in-frame clones, though not all of them. The sample lists about 330,000 clones, approximately 87% seen once, with 5.5% in the top ten. The V end was cut by 4 bases, the J end by 8 bases, with 14 bases between. This CDR3 comprises 13 residues. Germline V gives CDR1 LNHDA, CDR2 SQIVND (reference sequence).

The specimen comprised peripheral blood, sampled in a trial of Ad26.COV2.S vaccine versus placebo. The clonotype was recovered from a person aged 18-60 years who received the Ad26.COV2.S COVID-19 vaccine or a placebo. The chain is built from TRBV19 and TRBJ1-2; D remains unclear. CDR3 amino acids: CASSTNFGVGYTF. The CDR3 region has the DNA TGTGCCAGTAGTACCAACTTCGGGGTCGGCTACACCTTC. Based on the CDR3 plus reference TRBV19 and TRBJ1-2, the full variable domain is DGGITQSPKYLFRKEGQNVTLSCEQNLNHDAMYWYRQDPGQGLRLIYYSQIVNDFQKGDIAEGYSVSREKKESFPLTVTSAQKNPTAFYLCASSTNFGVGYTFGSGTRLTVV.